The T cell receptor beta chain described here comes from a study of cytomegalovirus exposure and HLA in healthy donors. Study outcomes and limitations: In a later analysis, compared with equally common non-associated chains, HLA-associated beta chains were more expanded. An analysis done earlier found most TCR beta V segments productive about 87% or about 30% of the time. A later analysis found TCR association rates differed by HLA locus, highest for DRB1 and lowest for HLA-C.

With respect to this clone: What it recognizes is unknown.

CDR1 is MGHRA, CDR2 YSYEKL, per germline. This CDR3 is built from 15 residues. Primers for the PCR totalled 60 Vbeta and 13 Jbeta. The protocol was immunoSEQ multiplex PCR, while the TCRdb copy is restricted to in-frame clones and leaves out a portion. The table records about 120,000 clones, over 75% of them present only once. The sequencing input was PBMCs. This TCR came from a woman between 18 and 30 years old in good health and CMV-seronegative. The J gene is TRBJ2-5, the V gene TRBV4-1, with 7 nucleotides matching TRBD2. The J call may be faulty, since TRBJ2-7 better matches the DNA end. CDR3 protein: CASSHGLVSGYEQYF. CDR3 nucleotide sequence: TGCGCCAGCAGCCACGGACTAGTCTCAGGGTACGAGCAGTACTTC.